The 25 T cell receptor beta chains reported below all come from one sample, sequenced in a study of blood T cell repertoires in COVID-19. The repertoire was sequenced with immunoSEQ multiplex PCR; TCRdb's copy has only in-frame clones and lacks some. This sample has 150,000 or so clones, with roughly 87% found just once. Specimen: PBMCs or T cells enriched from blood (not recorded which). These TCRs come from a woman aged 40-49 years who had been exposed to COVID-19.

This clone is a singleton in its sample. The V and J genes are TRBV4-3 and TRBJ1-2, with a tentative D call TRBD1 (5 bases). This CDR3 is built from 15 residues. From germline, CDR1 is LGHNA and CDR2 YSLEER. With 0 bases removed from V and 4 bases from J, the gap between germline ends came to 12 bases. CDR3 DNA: TGCGCCAGCAGCCAAGAAGGGACTACTAGCTATGGCTACACCTTC. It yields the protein CASSQEGTTSYGYTF.

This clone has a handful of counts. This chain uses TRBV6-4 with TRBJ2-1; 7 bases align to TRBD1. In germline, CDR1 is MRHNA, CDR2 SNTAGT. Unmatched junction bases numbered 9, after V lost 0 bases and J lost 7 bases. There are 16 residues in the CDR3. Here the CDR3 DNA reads TGTGCCAGCAGTGACTCAAGGCAGGGGGATCGAAATGAGCAGTTCTTC. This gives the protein CASSDSRQGDRNEQFF.

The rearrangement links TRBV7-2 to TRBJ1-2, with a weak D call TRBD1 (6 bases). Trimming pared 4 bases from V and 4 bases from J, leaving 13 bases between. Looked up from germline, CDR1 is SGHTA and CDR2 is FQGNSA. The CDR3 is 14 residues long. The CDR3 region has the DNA TGTGCCAGCAGCTGGCCTACAGGGCGCTATGGCTACACCTTC. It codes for CASSWPTGRYGYTF. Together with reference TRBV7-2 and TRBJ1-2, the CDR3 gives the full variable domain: GAGVSQSPSNKVTEKGKDVELRCDPISGHTALYWYRQSLGQGLEFLIYFQGNSAPDKSGLPSDRFSAERTGGSVSTLTIQRTQQEDSAVYLCASSWPTGRYGYTFGSGTRLTVV.

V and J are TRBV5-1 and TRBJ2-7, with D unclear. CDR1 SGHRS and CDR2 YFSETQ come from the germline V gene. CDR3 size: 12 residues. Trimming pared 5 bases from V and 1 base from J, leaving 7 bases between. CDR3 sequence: CASSLVSYEQYF. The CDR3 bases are TGCGCCAGCAGTCTCGTTTCCTACGAGCAGTACTTC. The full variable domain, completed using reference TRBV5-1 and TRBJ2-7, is KAGVTQTPRYLIKTRGQQVTLSCSPISGHRSVSWYQQTPGQGLQFLFEYFSETQRNKGNFPGRFSGRQFSNSRSEMNVSTLELGDSALYLCASSLVSYEQYFGPGTRLTVT.

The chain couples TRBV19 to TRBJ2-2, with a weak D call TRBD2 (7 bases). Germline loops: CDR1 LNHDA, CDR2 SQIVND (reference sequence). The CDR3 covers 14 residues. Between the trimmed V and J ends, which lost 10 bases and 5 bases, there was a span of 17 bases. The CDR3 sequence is CATNSGGPTGELFF. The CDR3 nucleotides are TGTGCCACCAATTCCGGGGGGCCTACCGGGGAGCTGTTTTTT.

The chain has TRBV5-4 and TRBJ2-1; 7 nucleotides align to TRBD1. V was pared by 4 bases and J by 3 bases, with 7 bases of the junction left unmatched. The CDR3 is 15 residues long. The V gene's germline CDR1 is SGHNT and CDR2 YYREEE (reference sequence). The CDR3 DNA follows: TGTGCCAGCAGCAGAACAGGGGCCGTCTACAATGAGCAGTTCTTC. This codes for CASSRTGAVYNEQFF.

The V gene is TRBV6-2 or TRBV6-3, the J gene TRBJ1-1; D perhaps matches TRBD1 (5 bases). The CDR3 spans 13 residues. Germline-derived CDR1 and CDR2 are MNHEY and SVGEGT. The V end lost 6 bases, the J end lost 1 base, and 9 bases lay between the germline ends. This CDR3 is CASSLQENTEAFF. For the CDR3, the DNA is TGTGCCAGCAGCCTACAGGAGAACACTGAAGCTTTCTTT.

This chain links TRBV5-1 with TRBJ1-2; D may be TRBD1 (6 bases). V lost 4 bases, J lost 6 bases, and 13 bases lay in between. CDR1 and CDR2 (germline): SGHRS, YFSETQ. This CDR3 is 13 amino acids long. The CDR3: CASSPNREHGYTF. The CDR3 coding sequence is TGCGCCAGCAGCCCCAACAGGGAGCATGGCTACACCTTC.

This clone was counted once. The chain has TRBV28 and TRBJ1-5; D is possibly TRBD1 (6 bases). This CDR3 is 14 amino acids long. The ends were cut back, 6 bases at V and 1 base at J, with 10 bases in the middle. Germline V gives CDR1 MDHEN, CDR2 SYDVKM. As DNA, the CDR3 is TGTGCCAGCAGATCGGGGACAAGCAATCAGCCCCAGCATTTT. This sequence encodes CASRSGTSNQPQHF.

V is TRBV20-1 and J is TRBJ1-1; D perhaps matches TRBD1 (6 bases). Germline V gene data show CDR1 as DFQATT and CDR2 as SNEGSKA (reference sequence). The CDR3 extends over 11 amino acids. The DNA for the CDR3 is TGCTCCCCGGGGGGCAACACTGAAGCTTTCTTT. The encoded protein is CSPGGNTEAFF.

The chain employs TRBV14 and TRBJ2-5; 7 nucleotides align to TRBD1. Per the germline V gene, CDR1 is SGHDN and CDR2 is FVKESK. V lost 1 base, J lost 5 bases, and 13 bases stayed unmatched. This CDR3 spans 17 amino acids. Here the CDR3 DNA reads TGTGCCAGCAGCCAAGGACAGGGAATTTTAATTGCGGAGACCCAGTACTTC. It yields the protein CASSQGQGILIAETQYF. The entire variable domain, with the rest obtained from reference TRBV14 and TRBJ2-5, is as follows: EAGVTQFPSHSVIEKGQTVTLRCDPISGHDNLYWYRRVMGKEIKFLLHFVKESKQDESGMPNNRFLAERTGGTYSTLKVQPAELEDSGVYFCASSQGQGILIAETQYFGPGTRLLVL.

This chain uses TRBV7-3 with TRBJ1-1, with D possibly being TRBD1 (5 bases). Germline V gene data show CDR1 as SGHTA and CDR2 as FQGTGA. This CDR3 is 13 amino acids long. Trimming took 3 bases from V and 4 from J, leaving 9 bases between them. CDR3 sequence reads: CASSFGGLTEAFF. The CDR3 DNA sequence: TGTGCCAGCAGCTTCGGGGGTCTCACTGAAGCTTTCTTT.

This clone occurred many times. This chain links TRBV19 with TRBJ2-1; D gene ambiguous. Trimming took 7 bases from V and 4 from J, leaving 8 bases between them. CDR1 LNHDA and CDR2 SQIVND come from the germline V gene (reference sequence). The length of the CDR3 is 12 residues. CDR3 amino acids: CASKANYNEQFF. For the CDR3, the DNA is TGTGCCAGTAAAGCAAATTACAATGAGCAGTTCTTC.

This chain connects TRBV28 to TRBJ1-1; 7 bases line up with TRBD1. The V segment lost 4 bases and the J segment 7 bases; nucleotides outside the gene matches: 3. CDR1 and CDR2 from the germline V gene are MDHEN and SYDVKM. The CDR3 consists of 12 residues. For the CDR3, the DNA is TGTGCCAGCAGTTCGGGACAGCTTGAAGCTTTCTTT. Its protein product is CASSSGQLEAFF.

Written as DNA, the CDR3 is TGTGCCAGCAGCCAAGCAGCGGGGGGGACCTCCTACGAGCAGTACTTC. Its translation: CASSQAAGGTSYEQYF. This chain connects TRBV4-2 to TRBJ2-7; TRBD2 agrees at 10 bases. This CDR3 contains 16 residues. CDR1 LGHNA and CDR2 YNFKEQ come from the germline V gene. Trimming took 1 base from V and 0 from J; bases not matched to a gene: 3.

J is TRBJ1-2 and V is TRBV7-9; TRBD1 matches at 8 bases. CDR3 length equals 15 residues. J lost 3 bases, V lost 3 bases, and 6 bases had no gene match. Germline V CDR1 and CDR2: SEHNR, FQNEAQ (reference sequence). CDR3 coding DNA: TGTGCCAGCAGCTTTTTATCGACAGGGGACTATGGCTACACCTTC. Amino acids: CASSFLSTGDYGYTF.

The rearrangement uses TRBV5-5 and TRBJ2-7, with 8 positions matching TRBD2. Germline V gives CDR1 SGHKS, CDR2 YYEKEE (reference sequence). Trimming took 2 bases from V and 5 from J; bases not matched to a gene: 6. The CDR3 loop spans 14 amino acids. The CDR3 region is CASSFISGSNEQYF. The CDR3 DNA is TGTGCCAGCAGCTTCATCAGCGGGAGCAACGAGCAGTACTTC.

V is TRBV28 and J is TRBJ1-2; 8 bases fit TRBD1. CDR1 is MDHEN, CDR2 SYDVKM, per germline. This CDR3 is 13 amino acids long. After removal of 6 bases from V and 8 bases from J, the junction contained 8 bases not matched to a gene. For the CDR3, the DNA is TGTGCCAGCAGGGCACAGGGGGAAGGAGGCTACACCTTC. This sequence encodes CASRAQGEGGYTF.

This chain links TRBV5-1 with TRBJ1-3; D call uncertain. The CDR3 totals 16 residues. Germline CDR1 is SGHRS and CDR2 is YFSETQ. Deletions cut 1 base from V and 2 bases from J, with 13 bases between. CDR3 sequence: CASSLSGVTAGNTIYF. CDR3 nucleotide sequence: TGCGCCAGCAGCTTGTCCGGGGTTACTGCTGGAAACACCATATATTTT.

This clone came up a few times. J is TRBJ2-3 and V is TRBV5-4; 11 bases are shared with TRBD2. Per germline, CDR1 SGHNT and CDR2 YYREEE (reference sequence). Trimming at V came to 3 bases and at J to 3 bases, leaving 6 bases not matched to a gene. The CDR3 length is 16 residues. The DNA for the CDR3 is TGTGCCAGCAGCTCAACTAGCGGGGGCTTAACAGATACGCAGTATTTT. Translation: CASSSTSGGLTDTQYF.

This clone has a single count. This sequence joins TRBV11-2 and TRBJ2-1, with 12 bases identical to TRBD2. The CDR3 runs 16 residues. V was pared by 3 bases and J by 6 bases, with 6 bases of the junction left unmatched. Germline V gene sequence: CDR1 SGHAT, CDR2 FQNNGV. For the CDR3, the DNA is TGTGCCAGCAGCTTGCTGCTAGCGGGAGGGATCAATGAGCAGTTCTTC. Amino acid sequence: CASSLLLAGGINEQFF.

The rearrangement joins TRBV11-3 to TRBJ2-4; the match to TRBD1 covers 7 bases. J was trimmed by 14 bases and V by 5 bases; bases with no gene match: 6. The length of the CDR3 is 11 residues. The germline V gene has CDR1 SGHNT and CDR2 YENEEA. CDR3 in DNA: TGTGCCAGCAGCCCGCGACAGGGAGAGTACTTC. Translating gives CASSPRQGEYF.

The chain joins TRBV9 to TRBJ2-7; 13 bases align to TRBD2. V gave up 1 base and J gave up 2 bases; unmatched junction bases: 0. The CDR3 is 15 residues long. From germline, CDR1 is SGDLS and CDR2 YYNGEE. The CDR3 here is CASSVTSGGAYEQYF. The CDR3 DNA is TGTGCCAGCAGCGTAACTAGCGGGGGGGCCTACGAGCAGTACTTC.

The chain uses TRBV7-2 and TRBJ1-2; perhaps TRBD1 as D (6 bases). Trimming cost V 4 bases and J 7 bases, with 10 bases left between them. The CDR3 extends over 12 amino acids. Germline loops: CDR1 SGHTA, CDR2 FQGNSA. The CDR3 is CASSSVRGGYTF. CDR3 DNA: TGTGCCAGCAGCTCTGTCAGGGGTGGCTACACCTTC.

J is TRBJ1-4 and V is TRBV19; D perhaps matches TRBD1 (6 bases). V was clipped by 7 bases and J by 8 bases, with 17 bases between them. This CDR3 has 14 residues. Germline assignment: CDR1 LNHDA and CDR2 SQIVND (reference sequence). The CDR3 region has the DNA TGTGCCAGTACCCCTCCTTGGGGGCGCGAAAAACTGTTTTTT. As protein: CASTPPWGREKLFF.